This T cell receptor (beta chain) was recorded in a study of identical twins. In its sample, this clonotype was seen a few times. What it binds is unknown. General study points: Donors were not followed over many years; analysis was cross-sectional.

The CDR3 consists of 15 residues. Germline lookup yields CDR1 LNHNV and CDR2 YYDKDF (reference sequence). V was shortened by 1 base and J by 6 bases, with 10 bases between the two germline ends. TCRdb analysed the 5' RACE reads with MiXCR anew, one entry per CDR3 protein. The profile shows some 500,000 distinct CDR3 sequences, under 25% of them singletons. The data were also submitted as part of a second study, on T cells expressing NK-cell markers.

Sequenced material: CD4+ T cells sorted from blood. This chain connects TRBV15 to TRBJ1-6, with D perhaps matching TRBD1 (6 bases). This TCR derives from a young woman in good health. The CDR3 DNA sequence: TGTGCCACCAGCAGAGGGACAGCCTCTAATTCACCCCTCCACTTT. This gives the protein CATSRGTASNSPLHF.